This T cell receptor (beta chain) was sequenced during a study of breast tumors, draining lymph nodes, adjacent tissues listed by TCRdb under 2016. With regard to the full study: In breast cancer patients, the study compared the TCR beta repertoires of tumor, adjacent nontumor tissue and axillary lymph nodes. The study aimed to assess the relationships and possible T-cell exchange between tumor, surrounding tissue and draining lymph node repertoires in human breast cancer.

The axillary draining lymph nodes of breast cancer patients were the source of the lymph node samples. The germline V gene provides CDR1 SGHTA and CDR2 FQGTGA. The CDR3 runs 13 residues from the cysteine to the phenylalanine. Of all the DNA, just the CDR3 is kept, 39 bases in frame from base 1. V ends up 5 bases short and J 6 bases short, with an unmatched junction base count of 3. This clonotype was counted many times. Its recognized antigen is unknown. Base qualities were left out, and no much larger clone turns up one base away. Data came from an Illumina HiSeq 2000. TCR beta chain libraries were generated through multiplex PCR amplification. High-throughput sequencing was used to analyze the amplified TCR beta chain products. The public sequencing data were trimmed at Q25 with fastp and processed into clonotypes with MiXCR by TCRdb, which kept only in-frame beta chains. Entries are consolidated by CDR3 protein sequence, retaining the most common genes and DNA. In this sample the table shows 200,000 to 250,000 distinct CDR3 sequences, 30% to 35% of which occur a single time. The top ten clones comprise over 3.5% of the sample.

Beyond this particular receptor, the publication reports: Tumor T-cell repertoires showed less diversity than lymph node repertoires and more diversity than nontumor tissue repertoires, and tumor T-cell repertoires showed preferential V and J gene usage. The data were considered consistent with the idea that most tumor T cells come from the lymph node and then expand in tumor tissue. In luminal-like breast cancer, tumor and nontumor tissue repertoires resembled each other significantly more than in basal-like breast cancer. The conclusion that tumor T cells originate in lymph nodes was presented as consistent with a hypothesis rather than as directly demonstrated.

The receptor chain draws on TRBV7-3 and TRBJ2-2, with TRBD2 identical over 7 junction bases. This TCR was sampled from a female donor with breast cancer. Some clones in this sample may be carry-over from other donors' samples. Input material: axillary lymph node tissue. The DNA sequence is as follows: TGTGCCAGCAGCCTAGCGGTGGCCGGGGAGCTGTTTTTT. It translates as CASSLAVAGELFF.